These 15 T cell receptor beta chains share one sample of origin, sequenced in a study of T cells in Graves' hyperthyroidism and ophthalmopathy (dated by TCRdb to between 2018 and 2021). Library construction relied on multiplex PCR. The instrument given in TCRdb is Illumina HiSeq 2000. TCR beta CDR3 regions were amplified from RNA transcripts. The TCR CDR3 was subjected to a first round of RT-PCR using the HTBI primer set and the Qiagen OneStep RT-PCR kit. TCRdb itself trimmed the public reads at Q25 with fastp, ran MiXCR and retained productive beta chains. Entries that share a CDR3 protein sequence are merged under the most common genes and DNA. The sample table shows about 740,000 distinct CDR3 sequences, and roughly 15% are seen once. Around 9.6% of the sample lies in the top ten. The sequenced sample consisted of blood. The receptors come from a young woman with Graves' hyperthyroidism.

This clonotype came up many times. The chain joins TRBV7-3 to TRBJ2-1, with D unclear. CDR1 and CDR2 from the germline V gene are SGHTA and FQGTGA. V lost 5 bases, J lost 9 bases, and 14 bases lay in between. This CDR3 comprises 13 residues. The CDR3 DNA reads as TGTGCCAGCAGCGACGGGCTTGGTGGTGAGCAGTTCTTC. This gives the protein CASSDGLGGEQFF.

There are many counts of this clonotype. CDR3 nucleotides: TGTGCCAGCAGCATCGGACAGCTGCTAAACGAGCAGTACTTC. Protein: CASSIGQLLNEQYF. The V call is TRBV7-9, the J call TRBJ2-7; TRBD1 is a possible D gene (6 bases). Germline V gene sequence: CDR1 SEHNR, CDR2 FQNEAQ (reference sequence). The CDR3 is 14 amino acids. V shed 5 bases and J shed 5 bases, with 16 bases lying between them.

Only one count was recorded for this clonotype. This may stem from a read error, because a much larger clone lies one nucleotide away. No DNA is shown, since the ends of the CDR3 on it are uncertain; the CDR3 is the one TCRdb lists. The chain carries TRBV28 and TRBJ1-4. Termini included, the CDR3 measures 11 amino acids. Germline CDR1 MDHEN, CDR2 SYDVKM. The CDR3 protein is CVAGGNEKPFF.

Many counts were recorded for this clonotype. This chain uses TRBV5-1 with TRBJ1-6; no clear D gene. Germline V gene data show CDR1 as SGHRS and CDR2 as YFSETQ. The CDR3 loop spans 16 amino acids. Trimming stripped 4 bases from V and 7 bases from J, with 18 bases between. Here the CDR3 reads CASSPDVAGRNSPLHF. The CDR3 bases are TGCGCCAGCAGCCCCGACGTGGCGGGGAGAAATTCACCCCTCCACTTT.

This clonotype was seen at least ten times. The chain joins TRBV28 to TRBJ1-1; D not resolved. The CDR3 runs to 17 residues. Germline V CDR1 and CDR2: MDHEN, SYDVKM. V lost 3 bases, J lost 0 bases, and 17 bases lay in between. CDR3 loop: CASSFYSLGGMNTEAFF. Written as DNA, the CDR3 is TGTGCCAGCAGTTTTTATAGTCTGGGTGGCATGAACACTGAAGCTTTCTTT.

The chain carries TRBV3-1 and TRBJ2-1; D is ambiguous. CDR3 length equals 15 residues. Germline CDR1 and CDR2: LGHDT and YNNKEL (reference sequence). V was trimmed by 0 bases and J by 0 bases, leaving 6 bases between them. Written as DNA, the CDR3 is TGTGCCAGCAGCCAAGAAGGCGTCTCCTACAATGAGCAGTTCTTC. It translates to CASSQEGVSYNEQFF.

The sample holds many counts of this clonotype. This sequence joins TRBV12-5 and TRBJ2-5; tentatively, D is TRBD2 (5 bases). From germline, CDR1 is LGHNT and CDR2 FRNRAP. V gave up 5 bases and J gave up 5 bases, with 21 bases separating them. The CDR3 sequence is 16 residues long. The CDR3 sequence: CASGPGSTRNWETQYF. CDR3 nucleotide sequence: TGTGCTAGTGGTCCGGGATCGACTCGCAATTGGGAGACCCAGTACTTC.

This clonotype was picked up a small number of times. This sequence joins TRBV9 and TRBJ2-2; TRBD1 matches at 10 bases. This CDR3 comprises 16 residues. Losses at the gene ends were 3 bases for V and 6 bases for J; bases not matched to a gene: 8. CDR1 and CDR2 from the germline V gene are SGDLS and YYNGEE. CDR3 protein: CASSAWDRGTPGELFF. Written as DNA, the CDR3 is TGTGCCAGCAGCGCCTGGGACAGGGGAACTCCCGGGGAGCTGTTTTTT.

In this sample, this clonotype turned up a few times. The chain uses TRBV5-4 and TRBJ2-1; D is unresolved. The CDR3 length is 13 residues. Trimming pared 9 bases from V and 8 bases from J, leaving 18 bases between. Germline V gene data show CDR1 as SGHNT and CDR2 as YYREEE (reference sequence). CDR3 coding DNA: TGTGCCATTAAAGGGCCACGCGGCTATGAGCAGTTCTTC. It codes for CAIKGPRGYEQFF. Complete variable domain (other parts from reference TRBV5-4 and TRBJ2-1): ETGVTQSPTHLIKTRGQQVTLRCSSQSGHNTVSWYQQALGQGPQFIFQYYREEENGRGNFPPRFSGLQFPNYSSELNVNALELDDSALYLCAIKGPRGYEQFFGPGTRLTVL.

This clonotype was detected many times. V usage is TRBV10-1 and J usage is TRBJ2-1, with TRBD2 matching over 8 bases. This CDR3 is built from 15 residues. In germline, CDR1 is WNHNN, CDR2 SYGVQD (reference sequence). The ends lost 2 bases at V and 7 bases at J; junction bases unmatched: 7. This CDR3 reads CASSETSGSRNEQFF. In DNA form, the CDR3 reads TGCGCCAGCAGTGAGACCAGCGGGAGCAGGAATGAGCAGTTCTTC.

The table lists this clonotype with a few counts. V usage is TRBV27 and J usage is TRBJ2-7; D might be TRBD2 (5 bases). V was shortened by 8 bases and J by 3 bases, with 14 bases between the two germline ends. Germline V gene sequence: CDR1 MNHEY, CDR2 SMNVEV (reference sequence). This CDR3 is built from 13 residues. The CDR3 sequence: CASGEPGDYEQYF. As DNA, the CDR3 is TGTGCCAGCGGAGAACCCGGGGACTACGAGCAGTACTTC.

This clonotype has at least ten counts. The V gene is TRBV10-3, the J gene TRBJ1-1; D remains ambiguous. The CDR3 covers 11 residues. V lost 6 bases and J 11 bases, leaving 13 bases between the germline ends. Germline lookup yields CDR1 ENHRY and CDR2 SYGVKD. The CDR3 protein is CAISDGSRAFF. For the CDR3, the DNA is TGTGCCATCAGCGACGGGAGCCGGGCTTTCTTT.

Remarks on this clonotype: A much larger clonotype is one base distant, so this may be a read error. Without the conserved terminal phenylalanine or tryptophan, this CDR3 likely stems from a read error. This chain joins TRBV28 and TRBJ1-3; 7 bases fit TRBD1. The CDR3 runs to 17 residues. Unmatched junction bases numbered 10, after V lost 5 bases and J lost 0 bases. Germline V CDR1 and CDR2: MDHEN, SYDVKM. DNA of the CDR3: TGTGCCAGCAGTCTCAGGGGGGGGGCCCACTCTGGAAACACCATATATTCT. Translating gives CASSLRGGAHSGNTIYS.

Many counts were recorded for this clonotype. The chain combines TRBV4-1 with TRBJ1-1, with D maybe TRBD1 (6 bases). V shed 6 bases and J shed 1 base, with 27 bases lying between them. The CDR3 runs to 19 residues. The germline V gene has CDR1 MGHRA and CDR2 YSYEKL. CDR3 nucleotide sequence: TGCGCCAGCAGTCCCCACAGGTGGAGGGACACGGCTCGGAACACTGAAGCTTTCTTT. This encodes CASSPHRWRDTARNTEAFF.

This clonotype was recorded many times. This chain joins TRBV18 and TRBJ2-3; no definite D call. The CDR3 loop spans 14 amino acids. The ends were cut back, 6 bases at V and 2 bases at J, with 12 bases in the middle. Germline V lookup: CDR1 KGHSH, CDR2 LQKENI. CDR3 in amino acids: CASSRGDPTDTQYF. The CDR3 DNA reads TGTGCCAGCTCCAGAGGAGACCCCACAGATACGCAGTATTTT.